This TCR beta chain was recovered during a study of Graves' ophthalmopathy and Graves' hyperthyroidism. Across the whole study: Sampling took place at initial diagnosis, with peripheral blood obtained before any treatment.

The J segment lost 1 base and the V segment lost 3 bases, leaving 1 base of the junction unmatched. The CDR3 length is 14 residues. Germline assignment: CDR1 LNHNV and CDR2 YYDKDF (reference sequence). By definition, stable hyperthyroidism involved no ophthalmopathy within 18 months of follow-up. Pregnant or lactating patients and those with other autoimmune diseases or uncontrolled infections were excluded. As the template, RNA transcripts were used to amplify TCR beta CDR3 regions. The authors performed first-round RT-PCR with HTBI primers and then a second-round multiplex PCR. TCRdb passed the multiplex PCR reads through MiXCR, listing each CDR3 protein once. This table has roughly 420,000 distinct CDR3 sequences, over 20% appearing once.

V gene TRBV15 combines with J gene TRBJ1-2, with 8 positions matching TRBD1. This sequence was found in a woman aged 18 to 35 with stable Graves' hyperthyroidism. The source material was peripheral blood. As DNA, the CDR3 is TGTGCCACCAGCAGGACAGGGGTTAACTATGGCTACACCTTC. Protein sequence: CATSRTGVNYGYTF.